Each of the 22 T cell receptor beta chains below was sequenced from the same sample in a study of cytotoxic CD8 clonotypes in ibrutinib-treated CLL. Only in-frame clones appear in the TCRdb table, and some are missing; sequencing was by immunoSEQ multiplex PCR. Of around 150,000 clones detected, about 88% appear once; the ten largest clones hold around 3%. This specimen consisted of PBMCs, obtained at disease progression, from a patient treated with ibrutinib. The receptors shown here come from a human donor with chronic lymphocytic leukemia.

The chain employs TRBV5-6 and TRBJ1-1, with D possibly TRBD1 on 5 matching bases. The V gene lost 4 bases and the J gene lost 5 bases, with 12 bases spanning the gap. The CDR3 runs 13 residues. The germline CDR1 and CDR2 sequences are SGHDT and YYEEEE. The CDR3 sequence is CASSKGWGTEAFF. In DNA, the CDR3 is TGTGCCAGCAGCAAAGGGTGGGGGACTGAAGCTTTCTTT.

This clone was observed a single time. The CDR3 coding sequence is TGTGCCAGTAGACTAGCGGCGGTTAATGAGCAGTTCTTC. As protein: CASRLAAVNEQFF. The chain couples TRBV6-1 to TRBJ2-1, with 9 bases that match TRBD2. The V and J ends lost 9 bases and 7 bases, in that order; junction bases with no gene match: 7. Per germline, CDR1 MNHNS and CDR2 SASEGT. This CDR3 contains 13 residues.

V usage is TRBV28 and J usage is TRBJ2-1; no definite D call. Deletions cut 2 bases from V and 6 bases from J, with 8 bases between. Germline values: CDR1 MDHEN, CDR2 SYDVKM. This CDR3 is built from 13 residues. Here the CDR3 DNA reads TGTGCCAGCAGTTTACAGGTCCCCAATGAGCAGTTCTTC. This translates into CASSLQVPNEQFF.

V is TRBV7-2 and J is TRBJ1-2; D is unclear. The CDR3 contains 18 residues. CDR1 is SGHTA and CDR2 is FQGNSA in the germline V gene. Trimming took off 6 bases at V and 1 base at J, with 24 bases between the two ends. The CDR3 is CASSSKDGSTRINYGYTF. The DNA for the CDR3 is TGTGCCAGCAGTTCAAAGGACGGGTCGACCCGAATTAACTATGGCTACACCTTC.

J is TRBJ2-5 and V is TRBV6-5; D not certain. Germline assignment: CDR1 MNHEY and CDR2 SVGAGI. V was pared by 4 bases and J by 4 bases, with 19 bases between. The CDR3 extends over 16 amino acids. The CDR3 region is CASSSVPKNPPETQYF. CDR3 nucleotide sequence: TGTGCCAGCAGTTCCGTCCCGAAGAATCCCCCAGAGACCCAGTACTTC.

This sequence joins TRBV5-6 and TRBJ2-1; TRBD2 might be the D (5 bases). The CDR3 totals 16 residues. The germline V gene encodes CDR1 SGHDT and CDR2 YYEEEE. The germline V and J ends were trimmed by 4 bases and 7 bases, with 21 bases remaining between them. The CDR3 region has the DNA TGTGCCAGCAGCCCACTGTCGCGGGCGACACCAAATGAGCAGTTCTTC. Encoded protein: CASSPLSRATPNEQFF.

The chain employs TRBV10-3 and TRBJ1-1, with D unclear. The length of the CDR3 is 14 residues. Germline V gene lookup returns CDR1 ENHRY and CDR2 SYGVKD. V lost 0 bases, J lost 6 bases, and 11 bases lay in between. This CDR3 is CAISESTEVAEAFF. The CDR3 region has the DNA TGTGCCATCAGTGAGTCGACGGAGGTGGCTGAAGCTTTCTTT.

The chain uses TRBV28 and TRBJ2-7; TRBD2 might be the D (6 bases). Germline V gives CDR1 MDHEN, CDR2 SYDVKM. The CDR3 consists of 14 residues. The V gene lost 3 bases and the J gene lost 2 bases, with 11 bases spanning the gap. The CDR3 DNA follows: TGTGCCAGCAGTTTGGCCGGGGGACCCTACGAGCAGTACTTC. Translated, it gives CASSLAGGPYEQYF. Full variable domain (remainder filled in from reference TRBV28 and TRBJ2-7): DVKVTQSSRYLVKRTGEKVFLECVQDMDHENMFWYRQDPGLGLRLIYFSYDVKMKEKGDIPEGYSVSREKKERFSLILESASTNQTSMYLCASSLAGGPYEQYFGPGTRLTVT.

This sequence joins TRBV5-1 and TRBJ1-4; 7 bases line up with TRBD1. The V gene's germline CDR1 is SGHRS and CDR2 YFSETQ. This CDR3 comprises 15 residues. The junction had 4 bases not matched to a gene; V was cut back by 4 bases and J by 1 base. The CDR3 nucleotides read TGCGCCAGCAGCGCGGCAGGGGGAACTAATGAAAAACTGTTTTTT. Amino acids: CASSAAGGTNEKLFF.

The V gene is TRBV7-9, the J gene TRBJ2-2; D unresolved. The CDR3 contains 15 residues. The V end lost 3 bases, the J end lost 5 bases, and 13 bases lay between the germline ends. Per the germline V gene, CDR1 is SEHNR and CDR2 is FQNEAQ (reference sequence). The CDR3 region is CASSFSAIVTGELFF. CDR3 nucleotides: TGTGCCAGCAGCTTCTCGGCGATTGTAACCGGGGAGCTGTTTTTT.

The V call is TRBV18, the J call TRBJ2-5; weak D call: TRBD1 (5 bases). The ends were cut back, 1 base at V and 5 bases at J, with 11 bases in the middle. The CDR3 spans 14 residues. Per germline, CDR1 KGHSH and CDR2 LQKENI. CDR3 nucleotide sequence: TGTGCCAGCTCACCACAAGGACATGTGGAGACCCAGTACTTC. It is translated as CASSPQGHVETQYF. The whole variable domain, filled in from reference TRBV18 and TRBJ2-5, reads NAGVMQNPRHLVRRRGQEARLRCSPMKGHSHVYWYRQLPEEGLKFMVYLQKENIIDESGMPKERFSAEFPKEGPSILRIQQVVRGDSAAYFCASSPQGHVETQYFGPGTRLLVL.

This clone has just a few counts. This sequence joins TRBV10-2 and TRBJ2-2; D remains ambiguous. Trimming shortened V by 0 bases and J by 4 bases, and 6 bases separated the two germline ends. Germline CDR1 reads WSHSY; CDR2 reads SAAADI. The CDR3 runs to 14 residues. Written as DNA, the CDR3 is TGCGCCAGCAGTGAGTCGAGTCCCACCGGGGAGCTGTTTTTT. It translates to CASSESSPTGELFF.

J is TRBJ2-3 and V is TRBV5-1; 13 bases agree with TRBD2. In germline, CDR1 is SGHRS, CDR2 YFSETQ. V lost 4 bases and J lost 3; bases outside the gene matches: 5. The CDR3 sequence is 16 residues long. This CDR3 reads CASSLGLAGVTDTQYF. The CDR3 region has the DNA TGCGCCAGCAGCCTAGGACTAGCGGGAGTGACAGATACGCAGTATTTT.

This chain joins TRBV7-2 and TRBJ1-1, with D uncertain. Trimming stripped 0 bases from V and 11 bases from J, with 10 bases between. This CDR3 region has 12 residues. The germline V gene encodes CDR1 SGHTA and CDR2 FQGNSA. In nucleotides, the CDR3 is TGTGCCAGCAGCTTAGCCGATCGAAGGGCTTTCTTT. Protein product: CASSLADRRAFF.

This sequence joins TRBV4-1 and TRBJ1-3; 7 positions agree with TRBD1. This CDR3 has 15 residues. V shed 0 bases, J shed 8 bases, and the junction held 7 bases outside the gene matches. Germline CDR1 reads MGHRA; CDR2 reads YSYEKL. The CDR3 DNA reads TGCGCCAGCAGCCAAGATGGAGGGGGCAGGGACACCATATATTTT. It translates to CASSQDGGGRDTIYF.

The chain combines TRBV7-3 with TRBJ1-2; maybe TRBD1 (6 bases). The ends were cut back, 1 base at V and 6 bases at J, with 18 bases in the middle. The germline V gene has CDR1 SGHTA and CDR2 FQGTGA. This CDR3 spans 16 amino acids. Here the CDR3 reads CASSLIPDSVRDGYTF. CDR3 in DNA: TGTGCCAGCAGCTTAATCCCGGACAGCGTGAGAGATGGCTACACCTTC.

The J gene is TRBJ2-7, the V gene TRBV4-1; D possibly corresponds to TRBD1 (6 bases). Trimming took off 4 bases at V and 3 bases at J, with 16 bases between the two ends. The V gene's germline CDR1 is MGHRA and CDR2 YSYEKL. The CDR3 has 15 amino acids. CDR3 nucleotides: TGCGCCAGCAGCCTCCGGGACAACCCTGACTACGAGCAGTACTTC. Translating gives CASSLRDNPDYEQYF.

The J gene is TRBJ2-1, the V gene TRBV27; a possible D gene is TRBD2 (6 bases). Germline V gives CDR1 MNHEY, CDR2 SMNVEV (reference sequence). Trimming pared 6 bases from V and 0 bases from J, leaving 9 bases between. This CDR3 region has 14 residues. The CDR3 bases are TGTGCCAGCAGGGGCGGGGTCTCCTACAATGAGCAGTTCTTC. It translates to CASRGGVSYNEQFF.

CDR3 bases: TGTGCCAGCAGTTTGTCGGGGTCCTACGAGCAGTACTTC. Its protein product is CASSLSGSYEQYF. The rearrangement uses TRBV27 and TRBJ2-7, with a possible D match to TRBD2 (5 bases). The CDR3 is 13 amino acids. V was cut by 3 bases and J by 1 base, with 7 bases left in between. From germline, CDR1 is MNHEY and CDR2 SMNVEV (reference sequence).

The chain joins TRBV9 to TRBJ2-5; D is tentatively TRBD1 or TRBD2 (5 bases each). The V and J ends lost 4 bases and 2 bases respectively, with 9 bases between them. CDR1 and CDR2 (germline): SGDLS, YYNGEE. The CDR3 spans 13 residues. CDR3 sequence reads: CASSSGTQETQYF. Here the CDR3 DNA reads TGTGCCAGCAGCTCGGGGACGCAAGAGACCCAGTACTTC.

The CDR3 nucleotides are TGTGCCAGCAGTGAGAGGGTCAGCTCCTACAATGAGCAGTTCTTC. It codes for CASSERVSSYNEQFF. V is TRBV25-1 and J is TRBJ2-1; tentatively, D is TRBD2 (5 bases). CDR1 MGHDK and CDR2 SYGVNS come from the germline V gene. This CDR3 contains 15 residues. V gave up 3 bases and J gave up 0 bases, with 9 bases separating them.

The genes are TRBV19 and TRBJ2-7; no clear D gene. From germline, CDR1 is LNHDA and CDR2 SQIVND (reference sequence). CDR3 length equals 13 residues. The V and J ends lost 6 bases and 1 base respectively, with 10 bases between them. The CDR3 reads CASRPVNSYEQYF. For the CDR3, the DNA is TGTGCCAGTAGACCGGTAAATTCCTACGAGCAGTACTTC.